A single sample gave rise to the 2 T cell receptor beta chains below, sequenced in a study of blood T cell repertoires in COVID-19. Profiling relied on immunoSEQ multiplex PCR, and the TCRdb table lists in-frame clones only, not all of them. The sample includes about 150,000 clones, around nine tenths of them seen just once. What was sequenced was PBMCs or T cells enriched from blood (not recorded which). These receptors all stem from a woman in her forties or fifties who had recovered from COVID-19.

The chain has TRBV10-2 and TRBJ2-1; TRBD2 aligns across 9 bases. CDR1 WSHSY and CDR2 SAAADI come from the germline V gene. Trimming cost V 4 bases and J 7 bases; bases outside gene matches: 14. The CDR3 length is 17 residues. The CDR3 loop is CASSAPLAGEPGNEQFF. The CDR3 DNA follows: TGCGCCAGCAGTGCCCCCTTAGCGGGGGAGCCGGGAAATGAGCAGTTCTTC.

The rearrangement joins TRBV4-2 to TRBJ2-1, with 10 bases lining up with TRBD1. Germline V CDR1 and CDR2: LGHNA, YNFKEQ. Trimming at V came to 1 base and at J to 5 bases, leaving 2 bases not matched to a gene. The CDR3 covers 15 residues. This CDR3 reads CASSQVGTGDNEQFF. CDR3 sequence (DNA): TGTGCCAGCAGCCAAGTGGGGACAGGGGACAATGAGCAGTTCTTC.